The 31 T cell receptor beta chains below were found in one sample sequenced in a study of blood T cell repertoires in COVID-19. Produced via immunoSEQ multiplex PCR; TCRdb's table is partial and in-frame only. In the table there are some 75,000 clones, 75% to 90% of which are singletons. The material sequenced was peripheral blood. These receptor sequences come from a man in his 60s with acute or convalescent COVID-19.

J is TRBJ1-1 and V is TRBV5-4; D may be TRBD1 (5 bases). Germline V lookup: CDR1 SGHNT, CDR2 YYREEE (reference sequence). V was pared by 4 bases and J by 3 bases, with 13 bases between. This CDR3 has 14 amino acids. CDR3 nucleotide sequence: TGTGCCAGCAGCGTTTATGGGGGGTACACTGAAGCTTTCTTT. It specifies CASSVYGGYTEAFF.

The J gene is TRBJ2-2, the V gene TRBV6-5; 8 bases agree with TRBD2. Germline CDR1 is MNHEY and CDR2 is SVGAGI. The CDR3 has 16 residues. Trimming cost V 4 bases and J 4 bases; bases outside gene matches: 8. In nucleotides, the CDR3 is TGTGCCAGCAGTTGGACTAGCCGGTCAGGCACCGGGGAGCTGTTTTTT. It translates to CASSWTSRSGTGELFF.

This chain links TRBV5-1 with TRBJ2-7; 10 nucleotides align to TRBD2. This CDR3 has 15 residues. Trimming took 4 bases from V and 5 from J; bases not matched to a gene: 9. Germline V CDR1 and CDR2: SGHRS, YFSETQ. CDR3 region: CASSVLAGARDEQYF. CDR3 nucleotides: TGCGCCAGCAGCGTCCTAGCGGGAGCCCGGGACGAGCAGTACTTC.

CDR3 loop: CASSLAPGGPYEQYF. In nucleotides, the CDR3 is TGCGCCAGCAGCTTGGCCCCGGGGGGCCCCTACGAGCAGTACTTC. The chain is built from TRBV5-1 and TRBJ2-7; TRBD2 is a possible D gene (7 bases). V was cut by 0 bases and J by 2 bases, with 12 bases left in between. The CDR3 consists of 15 residues. Per the germline V gene, CDR1 is SGHRS and CDR2 is YFSETQ.

This CDR3 reads CASNREGRELFF. CDR3 DNA: TGTGCCAGCAACCGGGAGGGGCGGGAACTGTTTTTT. The V and J genes are TRBV12-3 or TRBV12-4 and TRBJ1-4, with D perhaps matching TRBD1 (5 bases). V lost 7 bases and J 12 bases, leaving 15 bases between the germline ends. This CDR3 is built from 12 residues.

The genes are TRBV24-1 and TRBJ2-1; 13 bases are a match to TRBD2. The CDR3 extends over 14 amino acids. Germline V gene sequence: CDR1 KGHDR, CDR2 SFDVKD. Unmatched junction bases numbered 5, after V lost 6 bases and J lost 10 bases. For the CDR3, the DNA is TGTGCCACCAGTCCGGGACTAGCGGGAAGAGAGCAGTTCTTC. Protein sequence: CATSPGLAGREQFF.

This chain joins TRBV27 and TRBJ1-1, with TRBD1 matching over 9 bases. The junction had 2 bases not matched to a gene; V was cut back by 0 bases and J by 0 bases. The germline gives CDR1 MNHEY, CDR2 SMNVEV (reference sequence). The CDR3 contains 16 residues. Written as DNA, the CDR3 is TGTGCCAGCAGTTTATCCGGGACAGGGCTGAACACTGAAGCTTTCTTT. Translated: CASSLSGTGLNTEAFF.

The CDR3 here is CASGTGNSNTEAFF. CDR3 sequence (DNA): TGTGCTAGTGGCACAGGGAACTCGAACACTGAAGCTTTCTTT. This chain joins TRBV12-5 and TRBJ1-1; TRBD1 might be the D (6 bases). The CDR3 contains 14 residues. V lost 6 bases and J 1 base, leaving 12 bases between the germline ends. Germline V gene lookup returns CDR1 LGHNT and CDR2 FRNRAP.

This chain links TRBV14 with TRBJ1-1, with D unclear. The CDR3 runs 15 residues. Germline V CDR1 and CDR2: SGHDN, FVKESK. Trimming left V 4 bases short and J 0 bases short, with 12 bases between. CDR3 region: CASSLRTGMNTEAFF. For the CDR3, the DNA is TGTGCCAGCAGCCTCCGGACGGGGATGAACACTGAAGCTTTCTTT.

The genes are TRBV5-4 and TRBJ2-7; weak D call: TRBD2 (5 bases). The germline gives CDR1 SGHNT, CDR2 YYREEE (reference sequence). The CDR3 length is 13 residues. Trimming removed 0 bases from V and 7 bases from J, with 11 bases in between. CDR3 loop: CASSLAGSVEQYF. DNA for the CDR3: TGTGCCAGCAGCTTGGCGGGGTCTGTAGAGCAGTACTTC.

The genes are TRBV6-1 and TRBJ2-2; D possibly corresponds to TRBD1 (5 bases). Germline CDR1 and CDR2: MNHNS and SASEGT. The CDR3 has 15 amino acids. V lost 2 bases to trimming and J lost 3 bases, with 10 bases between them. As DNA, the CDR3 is TGTGCCAGCAGTGAAAGGGGAAGGGACACCGGGGAGCTGTTTTTT. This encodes CASSERGRDTGELFF.

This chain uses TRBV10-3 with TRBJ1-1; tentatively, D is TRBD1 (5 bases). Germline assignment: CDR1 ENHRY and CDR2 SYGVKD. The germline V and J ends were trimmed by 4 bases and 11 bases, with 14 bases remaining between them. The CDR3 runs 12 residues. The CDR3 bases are TGTGCCATCAGTGTGGCGGGGGTAGGCGCTTTCTTT. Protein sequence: CAISVAGVGAFF.

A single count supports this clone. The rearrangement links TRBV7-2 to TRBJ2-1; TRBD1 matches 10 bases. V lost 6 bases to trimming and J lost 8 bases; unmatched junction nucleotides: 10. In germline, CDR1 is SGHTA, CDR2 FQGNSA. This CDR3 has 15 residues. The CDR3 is CASRSRGQGRDEQFF. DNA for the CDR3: TGTGCCAGCAGGAGTCGGGGACAGGGGAGGGATGAGCAGTTCTTC.

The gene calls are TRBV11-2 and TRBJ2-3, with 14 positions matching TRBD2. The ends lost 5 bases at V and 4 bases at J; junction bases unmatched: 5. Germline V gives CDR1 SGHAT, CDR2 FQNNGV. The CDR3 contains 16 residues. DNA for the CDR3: TGTGCCAGCAGCCCCCGGACTAGCGGGAGGTCAGATACGCAGTATTTT. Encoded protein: CASSPRTSGRSDTQYF.

CDR3 amino acids: CASRSGTGVLYEQYF. For the CDR3, the DNA is TGTGCCAGCAGGTCCGGGACAGGGGTCCTATACGAGCAGTACTTC. The chain links TRBV6-5 to TRBJ2-7, with 10 bases aligning to TRBD1. V shed 6 bases and J 4 bases; nucleotides not matched to a gene: 9. Germline CDR1 reads MNHEY; CDR2 reads SVGAGI. The CDR3 has 15 residues.

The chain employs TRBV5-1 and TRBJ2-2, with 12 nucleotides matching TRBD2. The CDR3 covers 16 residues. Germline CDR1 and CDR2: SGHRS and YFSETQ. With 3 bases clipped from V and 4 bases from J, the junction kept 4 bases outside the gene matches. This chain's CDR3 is CASSSLAGGGTGELFF. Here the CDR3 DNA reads TGCGCCAGCAGCTCTCTAGCGGGAGGGGGCACCGGGGAGCTGTTTTTT.

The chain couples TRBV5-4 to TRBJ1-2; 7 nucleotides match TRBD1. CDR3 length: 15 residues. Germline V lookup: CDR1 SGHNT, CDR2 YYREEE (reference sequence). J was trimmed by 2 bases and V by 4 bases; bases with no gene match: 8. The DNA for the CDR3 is TGTGCCAGCAGCCTGAACAGGGGCGTAAACTATGGCTACACCTTC. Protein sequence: CASSLNRGVNYGYTF.

CDR3 in amino acids: CASSWDYAYEQYF. The CDR3 coding sequence is TGTGCCAGCAGTTGGGACTACGCCTACGAGCAGTACTTC. This chain connects TRBV6-5 to TRBJ2-7, with 7 bases aligning to TRBD2. V shed 4 bases and J 2 bases; nucleotides not matched to a gene: 2. CDR1 MNHEY and CDR2 SVGAGI come from the germline V gene. This CDR3 comprises 13 residues.

CDR3 protein: CASRDRGSNQPQHF. DNA of the CDR3: TGTGCCAGCAGGGATAGGGGTAGCAATCAGCCCCAGCATTTT. This chain links TRBV27 with TRBJ1-5, with TRBD1 as a possible D gene (5 bases). Germline loops: CDR1 MNHEY, CDR2 SMNVEV (reference sequence). CDR3 length equals 14 residues. With 6 bases removed from V and 0 bases from J, the gap between germline ends came to 9 bases.

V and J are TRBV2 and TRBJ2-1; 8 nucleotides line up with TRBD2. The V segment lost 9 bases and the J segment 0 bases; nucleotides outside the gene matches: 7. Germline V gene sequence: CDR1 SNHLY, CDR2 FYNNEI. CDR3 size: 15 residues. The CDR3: CASSGGSSSYNEQFF. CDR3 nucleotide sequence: TGTGCCAGTTCGGGGGGGTCGAGCTCCTACAATGAGCAGTTCTTC.

The CDR3 DNA follows: TGTGCTAGTGGTTTGGTACTAGGCCTCGGCAGGGGTAATGAGCAGTACTTC. This sequence encodes CASGLVLGLGRGNEQYF. V and J are TRBV12-5 and TRBJ2-5, with D tentatively TRBD1 (6 bases). The V and J ends lost 0 bases and 11 bases respectively, with 25 bases between them. This CDR3 region has 17 residues. The germline CDR1 and CDR2 sequences are LGHNT and FRNRAP. The full variable domain, with the rest looked up from reference TRBV12-5 and TRBJ2-5, is DARVTQTPRHKVTEMGQEVTMRCQPILGHNTVFWYRQTMMQGLELLAYFRNRAPLDDSGMPKDRFSAEMPDATLATLKIQPSEPRDSAVYFCASGLVLGLGRGNEQYFGPGTRLLVL.

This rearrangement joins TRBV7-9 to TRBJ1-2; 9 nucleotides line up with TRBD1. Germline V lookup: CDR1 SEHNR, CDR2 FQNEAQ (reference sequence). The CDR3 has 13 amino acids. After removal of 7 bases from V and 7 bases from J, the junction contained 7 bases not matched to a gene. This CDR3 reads CASTPGQGSGYTF. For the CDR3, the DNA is TGTGCCAGCACCCCGGGACAGGGAAGTGGCTACACCTTC.

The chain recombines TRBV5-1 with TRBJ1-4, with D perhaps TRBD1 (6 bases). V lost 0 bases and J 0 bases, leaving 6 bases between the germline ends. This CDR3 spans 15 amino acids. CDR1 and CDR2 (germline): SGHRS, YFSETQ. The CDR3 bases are TGCGCCAGCAGCTTGGCAGGGGCAACTAATGAAAAACTGTTTTTT. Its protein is CASSLAGATNEKLFF.

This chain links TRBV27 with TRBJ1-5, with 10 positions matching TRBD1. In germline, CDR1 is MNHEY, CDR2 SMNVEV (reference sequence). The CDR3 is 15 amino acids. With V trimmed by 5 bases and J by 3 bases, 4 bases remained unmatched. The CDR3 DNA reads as TGTGCCAGCAGTCTGGGACAGGGGAACAATCAGCCCCAGCATTTT. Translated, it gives CASSLGQGNNQPQHF.

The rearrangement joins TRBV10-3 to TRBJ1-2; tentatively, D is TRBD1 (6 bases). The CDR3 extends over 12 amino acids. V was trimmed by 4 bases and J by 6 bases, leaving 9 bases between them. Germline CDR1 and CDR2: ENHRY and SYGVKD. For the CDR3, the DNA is TGTGCCATCAGTGCACAGGGTGATGGCTACACCTTC. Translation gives CAISAQGDGYTF.

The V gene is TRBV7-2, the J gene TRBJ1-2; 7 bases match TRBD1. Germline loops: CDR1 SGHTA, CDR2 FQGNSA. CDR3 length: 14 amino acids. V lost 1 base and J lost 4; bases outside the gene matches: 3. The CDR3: CASSLETGSYGYTF. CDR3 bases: TGTGCCAGCAGCTTAGAGACAGGGTCCTATGGCTACACCTTC.

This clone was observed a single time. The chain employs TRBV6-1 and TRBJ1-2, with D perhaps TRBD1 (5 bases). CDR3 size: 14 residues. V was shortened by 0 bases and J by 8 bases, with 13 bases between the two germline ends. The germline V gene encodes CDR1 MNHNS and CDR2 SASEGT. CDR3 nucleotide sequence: TGTGCCAGCAGTGAAGCGCGGGGCTGGGGGGGCTACACCTTC. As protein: CASSEARGWGGYTF.

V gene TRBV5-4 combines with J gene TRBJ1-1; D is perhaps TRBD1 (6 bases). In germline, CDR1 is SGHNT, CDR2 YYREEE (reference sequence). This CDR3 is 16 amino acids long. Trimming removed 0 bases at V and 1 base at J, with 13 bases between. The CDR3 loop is CASSLVRGPRNTEAFF. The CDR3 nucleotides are TGTGCCAGCAGCTTGGTGCGGGGGCCAAGGAACACTGAAGCTTTCTTT.

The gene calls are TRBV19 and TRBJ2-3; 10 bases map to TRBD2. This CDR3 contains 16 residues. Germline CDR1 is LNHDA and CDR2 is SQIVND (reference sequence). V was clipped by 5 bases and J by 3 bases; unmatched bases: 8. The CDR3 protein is CASSSLAGAGTDTQYF. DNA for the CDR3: TGTGCCAGTAGTTCCCTAGCGGGAGCGGGGACAGATACGCAGTATTTT.

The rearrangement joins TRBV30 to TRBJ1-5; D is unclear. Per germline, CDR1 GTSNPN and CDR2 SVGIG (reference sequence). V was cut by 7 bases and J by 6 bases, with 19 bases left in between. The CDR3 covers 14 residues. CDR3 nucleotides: TGTGCCTTTCAACCCAACGGGGAGGGTCAGCCCCAGCATTTT. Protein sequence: CAFQPNGEGQPQHF.

The CDR3 reads CASSPGQGARDEQFF. The CDR3 DNA sequence: TGTGCCAGCAGTCCCGGACAGGGGGCGCGAGATGAGCAGTTCTTC. The chain employs TRBV6-5 and TRBJ2-1, with TRBD1 matching over 11 bases. CDR1 is MNHEY, CDR2 SVGAGI, per germline. This CDR3 contains 15 residues. The V and J ends lost 5 bases and 8 bases, in that order; junction bases with no gene match: 8.